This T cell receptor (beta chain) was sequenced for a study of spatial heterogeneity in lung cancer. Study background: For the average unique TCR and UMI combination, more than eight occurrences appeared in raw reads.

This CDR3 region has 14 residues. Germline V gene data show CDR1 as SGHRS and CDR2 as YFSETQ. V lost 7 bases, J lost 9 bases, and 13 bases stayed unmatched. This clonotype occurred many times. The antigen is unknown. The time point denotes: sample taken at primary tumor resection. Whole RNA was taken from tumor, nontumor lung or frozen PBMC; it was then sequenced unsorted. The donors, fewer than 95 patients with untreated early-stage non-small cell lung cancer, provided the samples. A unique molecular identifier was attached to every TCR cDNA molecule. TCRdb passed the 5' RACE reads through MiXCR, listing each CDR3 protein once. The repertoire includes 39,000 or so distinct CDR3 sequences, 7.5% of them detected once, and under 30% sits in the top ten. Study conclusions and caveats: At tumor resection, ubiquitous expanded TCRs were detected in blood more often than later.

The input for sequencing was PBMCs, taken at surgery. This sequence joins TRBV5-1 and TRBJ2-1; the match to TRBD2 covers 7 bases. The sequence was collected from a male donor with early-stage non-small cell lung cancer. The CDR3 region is CASARASGELEQFF. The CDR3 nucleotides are TGCGCCAGCGCCCGGGCTAGCGGAGAACTTGAGCAGTTCTTC.